The 6 T cell receptor beta chains in this list originate from one sample, sequenced in a study of CD8 T cells in ankylosing spondylitis. MiXCR was run by TCRdb on the 5' RACE reads, yielding one entry per CDR3 protein. Here the sample spans roughly 48,000 distinct CDR3 sequences, about 7% being singletons. The sequenced sample was blood, either unsorted or a sorted T cell fraction (not recorded which). These receptors came from a female donor with ankylosing spondylitis or in good health (not recorded which).

This clonotype was counted a few times. V gene TRBV6-2 or TRBV6-3 combines with J gene TRBJ2-7; no reliable D call. V shed 2 bases and J shed 5 bases, with 7 bases lying between them. The length of the CDR3 is 12 residues. The germline V gene has CDR1 MNHEY and CDR2 SVGEGT. The DNA of the CDR3 is TGTGCCAGCAGTTACCCGGGTGACGAGCAGTACTTC. It yields the protein CASSYPGDEQYF.

The sample holds many counts of this clonotype. Compared with germline, one end of the junction differs, possibly owing to a read error. The rearrangement uses TRBV18 and TRBJ2-3; 9 bases map to TRBD1. The germline gives CDR1 KGHSH, CDR2 LQKENI. The CDR3 contains 15 residues. DNA for the CDR3: TGTGCCAGCTCTCCACAGGGGGCGGGCACAGATACGCAGTATTTT. It translates to CASSPQGAGTDTQYF.

Many counts were recorded for this clonotype. The chain links TRBV29-1 to TRBJ1-2, with 8 bases identical to TRBD1. The CDR3 contains 12 residues. CDR1 SQVTM and CDR2 ANQGSEA come from the germline V gene. V gave up 7 bases and J gave up 8 bases; unmatched junction bases: 9. CDR3 DNA: TGCAGCGCCACGGACAGGGCGTGGGGCTACACCTTC. It encodes CSATDRAWGYTF.

This clonotype was seen many times. The chain links TRBV5-1 to TRBJ1-1, with TRBD1 as a possible D gene (6 bases). CDR1 and CDR2 (germline): SGHRS, YFSETQ. V lost 0 bases, J lost 5 bases, and 14 bases lay in between. The length of the CDR3 is 15 residues. The DNA of the CDR3 is TGCGCCAGCAGCTTGGGGCAGGGGATAACGACTGAAGCTTTCTTT. This translates into CASSLGQGITTEAFF.

This clonotype was recorded many times. The V call is TRBV5-6, the J call TRBJ1-1; no firm D call. Germline V gives CDR1 SGHDT, CDR2 YYEEEE. The CDR3 is 12 amino acids. Trimming pared 7 bases from V and 6 bases from J, leaving 13 bases between. CDR3 sequence (DNA): TGTGCCAGCGGTCGAAATCCCGCTGAAGCTTTCTTT. Translated: CASGRNPAEAFF. Combining the CDR3 with reference TRBV5-6 and TRBJ1-1 gives the whole variable domain DAGVTQSPTHLIKTRGQQVTLRCSPKSGHDTVSWYQQALGQGPQFIFQYYEEEERQRGNFPDRFSGHQFPNYSSELNVNALLLGDSALYLCASGRNPAEAFFGQGTRLTVV.

This clonotype was observed at least ten times. The chain joins TRBV5-6 to TRBJ2-3; D may be TRBD1 (6 bases). Trimming shortened V by 1 base and J by 1 base, and 16 bases separated the two germline ends. This CDR3 is built from 17 residues. CDR1 SGHDT and CDR2 YYEEEE come from the germline V gene. For the CDR3, the DNA is TGTGCCAGCAGCTTGACCACGAGCCGACAGGGCACAGATACGCAGTATTTT. Protein sequence: CASSLTTSRQGTDTQYF.